This T cell receptor (beta chain) was captured by sequencing in a study of blood T cell repertoires in COVID-19. Background on the study: Sources were T cells, B-cell-depleted T cells, or PBMCs; the material itself was cDNA or gDNA.

Assay used: immunoSEQ multiplex PCR; TCRdb lists only in-frame clones, some missing. The sample gives a few hundred thousand clones, 88% of which show up once; around 0.7% is in the top ten. The junction had 1 base not matched to a gene; V was cut back by 0 bases and J by 4 bases. Germline-derived CDR1 and CDR2 are SGDLS and YYNGEE. This CDR3 contains 15 residues. The sample taken for sequencing was peripheral blood. The clonotype comes from a human donor in a cohort sampled during active COVID-19. The chain links TRBV9 to TRBJ2-1, with 10 bases that match TRBD2. The CDR3 DNA is TGTGCCAGCAGCGTAGGTAGCGGGGGGTACAATGAGCAGTTCTTC. Translating it yields CASSVGSGGYNEQFF.